Included here is one T cell receptor (beta chain) sequence, with context. The target of this receptor is not known. No base qualities exist here, and no much larger clone lies one base off it. In the germline V gene, CDR1 corresponds to SGHTA and CDR2 to FQGNSA. The CDR3 holds 14 amino acids from the cysteine to the phenylalanine. Only the CDR3 DNA stays, 42 bases, in frame from base 1. V is shortened by 5 bases, J by 10 bases, and the region joining them spans 19 bases. This record belongs to a study of CD4+ T cells in melanoma (dated by TCRdb to the early 2020s). Study-wide context: The study examined neoantigen-specific CD4+ T cells in human melanoma.

Donors were patients with melanoma. Library preparation was by the immunoSEQ multiplex PCR assay. The source is immuneACCESS, and TCRdb retained only in-frame sequences with V and J called. Part of the clones is not carried over; for the studies checked, unresolved V genes explain less than half of this, and the remainder is unexplained. The sample contains about 140,000 clones, roughly 91% of them found a single time. The ten most abundant clones make up approximately 1.5% of the sample. The paper's findings and limits, for the study overall: Neoantigen-specific CD4+ T cells in melanoma were reported to show diverse differentiation states. Neoantigen-specific CD4+ T cells were reported to be correlated with the function of CD8+ T cells, macrophages and B cells.

This receptor was obtained from a human donor with melanoma. This chain joins TRBV7-2 to TRBJ2-3; the D segment may tentatively be TRBD1 or TRBD2, each giving 7 matched bases. The CDR3 here reads CASSTPASGGAQYF. Read as DNA, the sequence is TGTGCCAGCAGCACCCCGGCCTCAGGGGGGGCGCAGTATTTT.